Following are 31 T cell receptor beta chains from one sample sequenced in a study of PD-1 blockade in classical Hodgkin lymphoma. TCRdb's copy holds only in-frame clones and misses some; the assay was immunoSEQ multiplex PCR. The repertoire consists of about 8,000 clones, with 75% to 80% occurring once and the leading ten covering over 40%. Sample time point: cycle 4 day 1 (C4D1), after six to seven weeks of nivolumab. Autologous stem cell transplantation was followed by relapse in every patient, and brentuximab vedotin exposure varied. The specimen comprised peripheral blood mononuclear cells (PBMCs), sampled before the fourth cycle of nivolumab. The receptors were sampled from a human donor with classical Hodgkin lymphoma.

The table lists this clone with a few counts. V is TRBV6-4 and J is TRBJ1-1; no reliable D call. This CDR3 region has 14 residues. V was cut by 3 bases and J by 5 bases, with 13 bases left in between. The germline gives CDR1 MRHNA, CDR2 SNTAGT. The CDR3 bases are TGTGCCAGCAGTGATGGGGATACGAGGACTGAAGCTTTCTTT. Translated, it gives CASSDGDTRTEAFF.

This clone was seen a single time. The chain uses TRBV28 and TRBJ2-1; 7 nucleotides align to TRBD1. The CDR3 runs to 16 residues. With 4 bases clipped from V and 2 bases from J, the junction kept 8 bases outside the gene matches. Germline values: CDR1 MDHEN, CDR2 SYDVKM. CDR3 region: CASSSQTGSTYNEQFF. CDR3 nucleotides: TGTGCCAGCAGTTCTCAGACAGGGAGTACCTACAATGAGCAGTTCTTC. Looking up the rest from reference TRBV28 and TRBJ2-1 gives the full variable domain: DVKVTQSSRYLVKRTGEKVFLECVQDMDHENMFWYRQDPGLGLRLIYFSYDVKMKEKGDIPEGYSVSREKKERFSLILESASTNQTSMYLCASSSQTGSTYNEQFFGPGTRLTVL.

The chain employs TRBV29-1 and TRBJ2-7, with 8 positions matching TRBD2. From germline, CDR1 is SQVTM and CDR2 ANQGSEA. V shed 4 bases, J shed 7 bases, and the junction held 6 bases outside the gene matches. This CDR3 comprises 12 residues. DNA for the CDR3: TGCAGCGTTGGAATCCGGGAGGGAGAGCAGTACTTC. Encoded protein: CSVGIREGEQYF.

The gene calls are TRBV28 and TRBJ1-5; D not certain. V was trimmed by 1 base and J by 7 bases, leaving 5 bases between them. CDR3 size: 12 residues. Germline V gene sequence: CDR1 MDHEN, CDR2 SYDVKM. CDR3 bases: TGTGCCAGCAGTTTATCTCTCCAGCCCCAGCATTTT. Translated, it gives CASSLSLQPQHF.

The CDR3 sequence: CASSLQGAVETQYF. The CDR3 nucleotides are TGTGCCAGCAGTCTACAGGGGGCGGTTGAGACCCAGTACTTC. The V call is TRBV6-4, the J call TRBJ2-5; 9 bases line up with TRBD1. The germline V gene has CDR1 MRHNA and CDR2 SNTAGT. V was pared by 5 bases and J by 5 bases, with 6 bases of the junction left unmatched. The CDR3 runs to 14 residues.

This sequence joins TRBV5-6 and TRBJ2-7; D is undetermined. Trimming removed 1 base from V and 3 bases from J, with 2 bases in between. The CDR3 is 11 amino acids. Germline CDR1 reads SGHDT; CDR2 reads YYEEEE. The DNA of the CDR3 is TGTGCCAGCAGCTTGAACTACGAGCAGTACTTC. Translation: CASSLNYEQYF.

The chain combines TRBV27 with TRBJ2-1; D may be TRBD2 (7 bases). In germline, CDR1 is MNHEY, CDR2 SMNVEV (reference sequence). V gave up 2 bases and J gave up 7 bases, with 15 bases separating them. The CDR3 loop spans 15 amino acids. CDR3 coding DNA: TGTGCCAGCAGTTTAGGGGGGGCGATAATAAATGAGCAGTTCTTC. Protein product: CASSLGGAIINEQFF.

A few counts support this clone. V is TRBV5-5 and J is TRBJ1-4; possible D gene TRBD1, 5 bases. The CDR3 consists of 16 residues. CDR1 and CDR2 from the germline V gene are SGHKS and YYEKEE (reference sequence). V dropped 1 base and J dropped 3 bases, with 13 bases sitting between them. The CDR3 sequence: CASSLKGTSPNEKLFF. CDR3 nucleotide sequence: TGTGCCAGCAGCTTGAAAGGGACTTCACCTAATGAAAAACTGTTTTTT.

The J gene is TRBJ1-1, the V gene TRBV7-6; a possible D gene is TRBD1 (5 bases). The CDR3 is 16 residues long. Trimming cost V 5 bases and J 1 base, with 17 bases left between them. The germline CDR1 and CDR2 sequences are SGHVS and FNYEAQ. This chain's CDR3 is CASSPQGRIQNTEAFF. Here the CDR3 DNA reads TGTGCCAGCAGCCCTCAGGGACGGATACAGAACACTGAAGCTTTCTTT.

The rearrangement joins TRBV27 to TRBJ2-5, with 14 bases identical to TRBD2. CDR3 length: 17 residues. J lost 5 bases, V lost 5 bases, and 10 bases had no gene match. Germline-derived CDR1 and CDR2 are MNHEY and SMNVEV (reference sequence). The DNA for the CDR3 is TGTGCCAGCAGTGGACGACTAGCGGGAGGGCGGGTGGAGACCCAGTACTTC. The encoded protein is CASSGRLAGGRVETQYF.

This chain uses TRBV7-8 with TRBJ2-2; the D gene could be TRBD1 or TRBD2 (5 bases each). Germline V gene data show CDR1 as SGHVS and CDR2 as FQNEAQ. The CDR3 length is 16 residues. Trimming removed 2 bases from V and 1 base from J, with 11 bases in between. CDR3 in DNA: TGTGCCAGCAGCTTAAGAGGGACGGTGAACACCGGGGAGCTGTTTTTT. Translation: CASSLRGTVNTGELFF.

This sequence joins TRBV6-1 and TRBJ2-4; perhaps TRBD2 as D (5 bases). The CDR3 has 13 residues. Germline CDR1 and CDR2: MNHNS and SASEGT. V was shortened by 7 bases and J by 1 base, with 8 bases between the two germline ends. The CDR3, as DNA: TGTGCCAGCACGAGGGCTGCCAAAAACATTCAGTACTTC. The encoded protein is CASTRAAKNIQYF.

The chain is built from TRBV7-6 and TRBJ2-1; the D gene is possibly TRBD2 (6 bases). This CDR3 is built from 14 residues. Germline V gene lookup returns CDR1 SGHVS and CDR2 FNYEAQ. Between the trimmed V and J ends, which lost 1 base and 9 bases, there was a span of 13 bases. CDR3 DNA sequence: TGTGCCAGCAGCTTAGGGTGGGAGGTGGGTGAGCAGTTCTTC. Translating gives CASSLGWEVGEQFF.

The chain uses TRBV6-5 and TRBJ1-1; unclear D gene. The germline CDR1 and CDR2 sequences are MNHEY and SVGAGI. The V end lost 5 bases, the J end lost 3 bases, and 10 bases lay between the germline ends. The CDR3 runs 13 residues. This chain's CDR3 is CASSLGMDTEAFF. Written as DNA, the CDR3 is TGTGCCAGCAGTCTGGGGATGGACACTGAAGCTTTCTTT.

The V gene is TRBV6-1, the J gene TRBJ2-5; tentative D call: TRBD1 (6 bases). CDR1 MNHNS and CDR2 SASEGT come from the germline V gene. The CDR3 has 12 residues. The ends were cut back, 5 bases at V and 5 bases at J, with 9 bases in the middle. The CDR3 DNA sequence: TGTGCCAGCAGTACAGGGAGTGAGACCCAGTACTTC. Translating it yields CASSTGSETQYF.

This sequence joins TRBV11-2 and TRBJ2-3; tentatively, D is TRBD2 (5 bases). The V end lost 0 bases, the J end lost 0 bases, and 19 bases lay between the germline ends. The CDR3 loop spans 19 amino acids. In germline, CDR1 is SGHAT, CDR2 FQNNGV. Here the CDR3 DNA reads TGTGCCAGCAGCTTAGATCAAATAGGAGGTACAGCTAGCACAGATACGCAGTATTTT. Its translation is CASSLDQIGGTASTDTQYF.

The rearrangement uses TRBV5-5 and TRBJ1-2; weak D call: TRBD1 (5 bases). This CDR3 is built from 12 residues. The V gene's germline CDR1 is SGHKS and CDR2 YYEKEE (reference sequence). V lost 4 bases and J 7 bases, leaving 11 bases between the germline ends. CDR3 loop: CASSPGTGGYTF. DNA for the CDR3: TGTGCCAGCAGCCCCGGGACTGGTGGCTACACCTTC.

This clone was recorded once. This chain connects TRBV7-3 to TRBJ2-1; either TRBD1 or TRBD2 may fit D (5 bases each). Between the trimmed V and J ends, which lost 6 bases and 12 bases, there was a span of 24 bases. The CDR3 sequence is 15 residues long. CDR1 SGHTA and CDR2 FQGTGA come from the germline V gene. The CDR3 sequence is CASSLFPRQGDMQFF. The CDR3 bases are TGTGCCAGCAGTCTTTTTCCGAGGCAGGGAGATATGCAGTTCTTC.

This chain connects TRBV7-8 to TRBJ2-1, with TRBD2 identical over 7 bases. Germline V gene sequence: CDR1 SGHVS, CDR2 FQNEAQ. Losses at the gene ends were 4 bases for V and 4 bases for J; bases not matched to a gene: 16. The CDR3 extends over 18 amino acids. Here the CDR3 reads CASSSLQTMAGVYNEQFF. DNA for the CDR3: TGTGCCAGCAGCTCACTCCAGACTATGGCGGGAGTATACAATGAGCAGTTCTTC. Based on the CDR3 plus reference TRBV7-8 and TRBJ2-1, the full variable domain is GAGVSQSPRYKVAKRGQDVALRCDPISGHVSLFWYQQALGQGPEFLTYFQNEAQLDKSGLPSDRFFAERPEGSVSTLKIQRTQQEDSAVYLCASSSLQTMAGVYNEQFFGPGTRLTVL.

The chain's CDR3 is CASSLGRGVETQYF. CDR3 nucleotide sequence: TGTGCCAGCAGCTTAGGGCGGGGTGTGGAGACCCAGTACTTC. The V gene is TRBV13, the J gene TRBJ2-5; the D gene is possibly TRBD2 (6 bases). Trimming pared 0 bases from V and 5 bases from J, leaving 10 bases between. Germline V gene sequence: CDR1 PRHDT, CDR2 FYEKMQ (reference sequence). This CDR3 is 14 amino acids long.

The chain has TRBV5-1 and TRBJ1-2; 7 bases fit TRBD1. The ends lost 1 base at V and 0 bases at J; junction bases unmatched: 3. This CDR3 comprises 15 residues. The V gene's germline CDR1 is SGHRS and CDR2 YFSETQ. The CDR3 loop reads CASSLLTGSNYGYTF. CDR3 sequence (DNA): TGCGCCAGCAGCTTGCTGACAGGGTCTAACTATGGCTACACCTTC. The whole variable domain, filled in from reference TRBV5-1 and TRBJ1-2, reads KAGVTQTPRYLIKTRGQQVTLSCSPISGHRSVSWYQQTPGQGLQFLFEYFSETQRNKGNFPGRFSGRQFSNSRSEMNVSTLELGDSALYLCASSLLTGSNYGYTFGSGTRLTVV.

V is TRBV28 and J is TRBJ2-2, with unresolved D. Germline V gene lookup returns CDR1 MDHEN and CDR2 SYDVKM. This CDR3 has 13 amino acids. V was trimmed by 9 bases and J by 0 bases, leaving 8 bases between them. The CDR3 nucleotides are TGTGCCAGTTTCAGCACGAACACCGGGGAGCTGTTTTTT. This encodes CASFSTNTGELFF.

The V and J genes are TRBV6-6 and TRBJ1-5; D may be TRBD1 (5 bases). Trimming removed 7 bases at V and 6 bases at J, with 22 bases between. Germline assignment: CDR1 MNHNY and CDR2 SVGAGI (reference sequence). The CDR3 sequence is 16 residues long. CDR3 region: CASTPRLGGGGQPQHF. The DNA of the CDR3 is TGTGCCAGCACCCCTCGGTTGGGGGGGGGAGGTCAGCCCCAGCATTTT.

This chain uses TRBV5-1 with TRBJ2-7, with D perhaps TRBD1 or TRBD2 (6 bases each). V lost 4 bases and J lost 3, with 17 bases in between. Germline assignment: CDR1 SGHRS and CDR2 YFSETQ. This CDR3 comprises 15 residues. CDR3 amino acids: CASSPGVGGGYEQYF. Here the CDR3 DNA reads TGCGCCAGCAGCCCAGGGGTAGGAGGGGGCTACGAGCAGTACTTC.

The chain carries TRBV7-6 and TRBJ1-1, with D possibly TRBD1 on 5 matching bases. The V gene's germline CDR1 is SGHVS and CDR2 FNYEAQ. V was clipped by 5 bases and J by 5 bases, with 21 bases between them. The CDR3 spans 16 residues. The CDR3 is CASSLLRASGGTEAFF. DNA of the CDR3: TGTGCCAGCAGCCTCCTTAGGGCCTCCGGGGGGACTGAAGCTTTCTTT.

The V call is TRBV9, the J call TRBJ1-2, with D perhaps TRBD1 (6 bases). Germline values: CDR1 SGDLS, CDR2 YYNGEE. The CDR3 consists of 16 residues. Trimming removed 4 bases from V and 4 bases from J, with 20 bases in between. The CDR3 loop is CASSSSGTYPLYGYTF. CDR3 nucleotides: TGTGCCAGCAGCTCATCCGGGACATACCCTCTCTATGGCTACACCTTC.

The chain has TRBV27 and TRBJ1-5; 8 nucleotides match TRBD1. The V gene end was trimmed by 2 bases and the J gene end by 1 base; junction bases not matched to a gene: 7. The CDR3 sequence is 17 residues long. Per the germline V gene, CDR1 is MNHEY and CDR2 is SMNVEV (reference sequence). DNA of the CDR3: TGTGCCAGCAGTTTAGGCGCCCAGGGGGCGAGCAATCAGCCCCAGCATTTT. As protein: CASSLGAQGASNQPQHF.

The count of this clone is one. The rearrangement uses TRBV6-6 and TRBJ1-5; tentatively, D is TRBD1 (6 bases). CDR3 length: 14 amino acids. V was trimmed by 6 bases and J by 3 bases, leaving 12 bases between them. CDR1 and CDR2 (germline): MNHNY, SVGAGI (reference sequence). The CDR3 is CASRGADSNQPQHF. The CDR3, as DNA: TGTGCCAGCAGGGGGGCAGACTCCAATCAGCCCCAGCATTTT.

This clone was detected a few times. The CDR3 loop is CASSLALGSGTGRNTEAFF. In nucleotides, the CDR3 is TGCGCCAGCAGCTTGGCTTTGGGGTCCGGGACAGGGAGGAACACTGAAGCTTTCTTT. The rearrangement uses TRBV5-1 and TRBJ1-1, with 9 bases aligning to TRBD1. V lost 0 bases to trimming and J lost 1 base; unmatched junction nucleotides: 13. Germline loops: CDR1 SGHRS, CDR2 YFSETQ. This CDR3 is 19 amino acids long.

The chain joins TRBV6-1 to TRBJ2-2; TRBD1 agrees at 7 bases. Germline V gene sequence: CDR1 MNHNS, CDR2 SASEGT. The CDR3 is made up of 17 amino acids. Germline trimming cut 4 bases from V and 0 bases from J; bases unmatched to any gene: 8. CDR3 bases: TGTGCCAGCAGTGCCCTAGGGGGCGGTGCGAACACCGGGGAGCTGTTTTTT. As protein: CASSALGGGANTGELFF.

This clone came up once. The CDR3 here is CASSLDRGSRGYTF. CDR3 DNA sequence: TGTGCCAGCAGCTTAGACAGGGGGTCGCGTGGCTACACCTTC. The gene calls are TRBV6-4 and TRBJ1-2; the match to TRBD1 covers 9 bases. The CDR3 extends over 14 amino acids. Looked up from germline, CDR1 is MRHNA and CDR2 is SNTAGT. V shed 6 bases and J 7 bases; nucleotides not matched to a gene: 9.